These 10 T cell receptor beta chains share one sample of origin, sequenced in a study of T cell responses to AZD1222 COVID-19 vaccine. Assay: immunoSEQ multiplex PCR; the TCRdb copy retains only in-frame clones and omits some. This sample has 50,000 to 60,000 clones; 88% occur once, and the top ten carry under 15%. This specimen consisted of peripheral blood, obtained on day 0 of AZD1222 vaccination. The origin of the receptors is an adult in good health.

This sequence joins TRBV7-9 and TRBJ1-1; no firm D call. The germline V gene has CDR1 SEHNR and CDR2 FQNEAQ (reference sequence). This CDR3 is built from 13 residues. Trimming left V 2 bases short and J 1 base short, with 5 bases between. DNA of the CDR3: TGTGCCAGCAGCTTATCAAAGAACACTGAAGCTTTCTTT. Its translation: CASSLSKNTEAFF.

The chain carries TRBV4-1 and TRBJ2-1; unclear D gene. The CDR3 has 16 amino acids. Deletions cut 5 bases from V and 6 bases from J, with 20 bases between. CDR1 and CDR2 from the germline V gene are MGHRA and YSYEKL. The CDR3 bases are TGCGCCAGCAGCAGCCCTAAGGGTAGCTTGGGCAATGAGCAGTTCTTC. Translation: CASSSPKGSLGNEQFF.

The chain has TRBV14 and TRBJ1-1; D gene uncertain. V was trimmed by 2 bases and J by 1 base, leaving 5 bases between them. Germline CDR1 and CDR2: SGHDN and FVKESK. The CDR3 extends over 13 amino acids. CDR3 sequence: CASSQFSNTEAFF. CDR3 in DNA: TGTGCCAGCAGCCAATTCTCGAACACTGAAGCTTTCTTT.

The V call is TRBV7-2, the J call TRBJ1-2, with D perhaps matching TRBD1 (5 bases). The CDR3 spans 14 residues. V was shortened by 5 bases and J by 4 bases, with 14 bases between the two germline ends. Germline-derived CDR1 and CDR2 are SGHTA and FQGNSA. CDR3 amino acids: CASSAQGEPYGYTF. In DNA form, the CDR3 reads TGTGCCAGCAGCGCGCAAGGGGAGCCCTATGGCTACACCTTC.

The gene calls are TRBV12-3 or TRBV12-4 and TRBJ1-1; D gene uncertain. The ends were cut back, 1 base at V and 10 bases at J, with 10 bases in the middle. The CDR3 has 12 residues. CDR3 nucleotide sequence: TGTGCCAGCAGTTTAGACCTTCCCGGAGCTTTCTTT. The encoded protein is CASSLDLPGAFF.

The V gene is TRBV10-2, the J gene TRBJ1-4; D not certain. V was shortened by 4 bases and J by 0 bases, with 6 bases between the two germline ends. There are 14 residues in the CDR3. The germline gives CDR1 WSHSY, CDR2 SAAADI. CDR3 sequence: CASSVGTTNEKLFF. The CDR3 DNA is TGCGCCAGCAGTGTGGGGACAACTAATGAAAAACTGTTTTTT.

V gene TRBV12-3 or TRBV12-4 combines with J gene TRBJ1-5; D might be TRBD1 (5 bases). The CDR3 is 12 residues long. Trimming shortened V by 6 bases and J by 7 bases, and 10 bases separated the two germline ends. DNA for the CDR3: TGTGCCAGCAGACGAGGGGAACAGCCCCAGCATTTT. Translation: CASRRGEQPQHF.

The chain joins TRBV7-9 to TRBJ1-2, with 9 bases lining up with TRBD1. The CDR3 is 15 amino acids. Trimming at V came to 1 base and at J to 6 bases, leaving 6 bases not matched to a gene. Per germline, CDR1 SEHNR and CDR2 FQNEAQ (reference sequence). The CDR3 reads CASSLDRGLRDGYTF. CDR3 DNA: TGTGCCAGCAGCTTAGACAGGGGGCTAAGGGATGGCTACACCTTC.

The chain carries TRBV6-4 and TRBJ2-3; 13 nucleotides match TRBD2. The CDR3 length is 19 residues. The trim removed 3 bases at V and 4 bases at J, leaving 13 bases unmatched. CDR1 and CDR2 (germline): MRHNA, SNTAGT. Written as DNA, the CDR3 is TGTGCCAGCAGTGAAGTCGGACTAGCGGGAGCGGGTAAAGCAGATACGCAGTATTTT. Protein sequence: CASSEVGLAGAGKADTQYF.

The CDR3 spells CASSPGRGGTDTQYF. The CDR3 coding sequence is TGTGCCAGCAGCCCCGGGAGGGGAGGCACAGATACGCAGTATTTT. The J gene is TRBJ2-3, the V gene TRBV5-4; 8 nucleotides line up with TRBD2. The junction had 5 bases not matched to a gene; V was cut back by 4 bases and J by 1 base. The CDR3 runs to 15 residues. Germline-derived CDR1 and CDR2 are SGHNT and YYREEE (reference sequence).